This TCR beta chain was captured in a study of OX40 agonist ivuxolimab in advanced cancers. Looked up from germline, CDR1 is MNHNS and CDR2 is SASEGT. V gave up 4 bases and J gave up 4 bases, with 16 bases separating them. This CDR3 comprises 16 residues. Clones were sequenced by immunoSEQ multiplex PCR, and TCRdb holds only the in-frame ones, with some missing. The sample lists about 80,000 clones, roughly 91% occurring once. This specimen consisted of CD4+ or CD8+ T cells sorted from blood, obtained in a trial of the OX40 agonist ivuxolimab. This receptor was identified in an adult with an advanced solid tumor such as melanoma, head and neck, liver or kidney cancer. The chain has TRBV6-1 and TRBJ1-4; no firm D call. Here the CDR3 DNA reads TGTGCCAGCAGTGGAAGGACGTCGTGGGGTAATGAAAAACTGTTTTTT. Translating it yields CASSGRTSWGNEKLFF.